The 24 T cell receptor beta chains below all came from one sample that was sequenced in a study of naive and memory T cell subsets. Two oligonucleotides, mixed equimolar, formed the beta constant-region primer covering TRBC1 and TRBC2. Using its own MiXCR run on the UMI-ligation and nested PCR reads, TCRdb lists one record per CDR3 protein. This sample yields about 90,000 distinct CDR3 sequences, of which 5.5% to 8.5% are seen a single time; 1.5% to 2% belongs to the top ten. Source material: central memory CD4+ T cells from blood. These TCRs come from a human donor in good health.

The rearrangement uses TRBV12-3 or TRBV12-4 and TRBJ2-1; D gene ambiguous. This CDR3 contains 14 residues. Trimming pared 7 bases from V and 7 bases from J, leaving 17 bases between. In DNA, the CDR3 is TGTGCCAGCATCAATTCGCGCAGCCGGAATGAGCAGTTCTTC. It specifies CASINSRSRNEQFF.

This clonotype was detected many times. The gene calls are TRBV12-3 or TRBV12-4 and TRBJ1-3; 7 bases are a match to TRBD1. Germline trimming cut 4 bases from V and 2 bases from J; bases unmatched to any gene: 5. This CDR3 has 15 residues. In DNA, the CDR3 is TGTGCCAGCAGTTCTCCCGGGACAGCTGGAAACACCATATATTTT. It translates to CASSSPGTAGNTIYF.

DNA of the CDR3: TGTGCCAGCAGTCTCTGGGGCACCTCTAGCACAGATACGCAGTATTTT. Translation: CASSLWGTSSTDTQYF. The chain has TRBV28 and TRBJ2-3, with a weak D call TRBD1 (5 bases). This CDR3 comprises 16 residues. Germline-derived CDR1 and CDR2 are MDHEN and SYDVKM. V was clipped by 5 bases and J by 0 bases, with 15 bases between them.

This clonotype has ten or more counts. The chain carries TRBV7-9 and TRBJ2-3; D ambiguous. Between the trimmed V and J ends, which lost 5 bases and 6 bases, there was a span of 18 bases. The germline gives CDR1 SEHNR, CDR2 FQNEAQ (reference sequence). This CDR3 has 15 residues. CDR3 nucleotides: TGTGCCAGCAGCCCCGCCGAACGATTTGCGGATACGCAGTATTTT. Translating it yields CASSPAERFADTQYF.

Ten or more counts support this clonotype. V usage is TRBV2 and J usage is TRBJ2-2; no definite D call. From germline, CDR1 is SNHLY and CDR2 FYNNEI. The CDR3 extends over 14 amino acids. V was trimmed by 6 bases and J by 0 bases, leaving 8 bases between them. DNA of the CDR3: TGTGCCAGCAGACCGTCATCGAACACCGGGGAGCTGTTTTTT. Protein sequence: CASRPSSNTGELFF.

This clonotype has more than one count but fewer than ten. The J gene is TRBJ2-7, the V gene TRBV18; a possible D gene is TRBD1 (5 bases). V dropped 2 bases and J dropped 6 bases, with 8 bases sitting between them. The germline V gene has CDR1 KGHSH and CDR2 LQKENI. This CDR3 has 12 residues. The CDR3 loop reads CASSPNRGEQYF. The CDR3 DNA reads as TGTGCCAGCTCACCAAATAGGGGCGAGCAGTACTTC.

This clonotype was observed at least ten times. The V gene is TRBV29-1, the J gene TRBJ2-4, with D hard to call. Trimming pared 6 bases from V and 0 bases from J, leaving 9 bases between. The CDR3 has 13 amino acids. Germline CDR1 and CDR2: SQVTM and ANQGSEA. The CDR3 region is CSVLGIAKNIQYF. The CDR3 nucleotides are TGCAGCGTCCTTGGGATAGCCAAAAACATTCAGTACTTC.

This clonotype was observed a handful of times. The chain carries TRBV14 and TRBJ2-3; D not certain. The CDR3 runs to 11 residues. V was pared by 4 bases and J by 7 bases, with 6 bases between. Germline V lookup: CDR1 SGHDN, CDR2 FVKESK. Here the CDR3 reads CASSLRYTQYF. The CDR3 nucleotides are TGTGCCAGCAGCCTCCGGTATACGCAGTATTTT.

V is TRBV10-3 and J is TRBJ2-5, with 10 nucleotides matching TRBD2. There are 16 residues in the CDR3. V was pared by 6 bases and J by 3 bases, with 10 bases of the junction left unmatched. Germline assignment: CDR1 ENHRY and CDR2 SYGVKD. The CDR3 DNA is TGTGCCATCAGAGACCGAAGCGGGGGGGCTAAAGAGACCCAGTACTTC. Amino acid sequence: CAIRDRSGGAKETQYF.

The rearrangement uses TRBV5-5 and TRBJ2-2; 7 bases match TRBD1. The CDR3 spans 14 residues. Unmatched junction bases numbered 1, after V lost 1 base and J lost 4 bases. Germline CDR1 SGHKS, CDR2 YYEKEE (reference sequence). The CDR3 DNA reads TGTGCCAGCAGCTTGAAGGGGGCCACCGGGGAGCTGTTTTTT. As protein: CASSLKGATGELFF.

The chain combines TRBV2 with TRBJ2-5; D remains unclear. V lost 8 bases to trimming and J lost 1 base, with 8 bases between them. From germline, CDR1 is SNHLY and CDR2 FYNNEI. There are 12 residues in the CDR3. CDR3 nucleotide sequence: TGTGCCAGCCTAGGGCGCCAAGAGACCCAGTACTTC. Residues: CASLGRQETQYF.

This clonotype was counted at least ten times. The CDR3 region is CSASQRGGAREAFF. The CDR3, as DNA: TGCAGTGCTAGCCAAAGAGGAGGGGCCCGAGAAGCTTTCTTT. The chain uses TRBV20-1 and TRBJ1-1; D is possibly TRBD1 (5 bases). V was shortened by 3 bases and J by 8 bases, with 19 bases between the two germline ends. CDR3 length: 14 amino acids. Per germline, CDR1 DFQATT and CDR2 SNEGSKA (reference sequence).

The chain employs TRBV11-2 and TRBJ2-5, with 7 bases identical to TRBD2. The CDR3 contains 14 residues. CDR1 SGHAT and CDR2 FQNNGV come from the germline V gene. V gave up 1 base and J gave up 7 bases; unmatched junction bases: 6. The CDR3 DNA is TGTGCCAGCAGCTTAGTTTCTAGCGGAATGACCCAGTACTTC. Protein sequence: CASSLVSSGMTQYF.

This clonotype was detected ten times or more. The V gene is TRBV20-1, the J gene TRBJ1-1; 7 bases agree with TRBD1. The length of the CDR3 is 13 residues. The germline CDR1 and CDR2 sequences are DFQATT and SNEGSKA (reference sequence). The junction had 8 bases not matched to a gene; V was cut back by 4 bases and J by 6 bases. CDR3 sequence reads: CSATGGDWAEAFF. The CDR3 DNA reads TGCAGTGCTACAGGGGGGGATTGGGCTGAAGCTTTCTTT.

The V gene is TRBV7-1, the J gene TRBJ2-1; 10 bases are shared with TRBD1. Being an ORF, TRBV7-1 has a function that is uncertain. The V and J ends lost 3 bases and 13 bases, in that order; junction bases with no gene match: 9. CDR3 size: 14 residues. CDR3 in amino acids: CASSSQTTGGEQFF. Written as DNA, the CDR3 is TGTGCCAGCAGCTCGCAAACGACAGGGGGCGAACAGTTCTTC.

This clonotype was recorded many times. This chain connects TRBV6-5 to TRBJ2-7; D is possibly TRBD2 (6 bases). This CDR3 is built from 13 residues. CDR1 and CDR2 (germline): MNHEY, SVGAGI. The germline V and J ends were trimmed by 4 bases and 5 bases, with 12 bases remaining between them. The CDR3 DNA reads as TGTGCCAGCAGTTTGGGGAGGTTCAACGAGCAGTACTTC. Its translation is CASSLGRFNEQYF.

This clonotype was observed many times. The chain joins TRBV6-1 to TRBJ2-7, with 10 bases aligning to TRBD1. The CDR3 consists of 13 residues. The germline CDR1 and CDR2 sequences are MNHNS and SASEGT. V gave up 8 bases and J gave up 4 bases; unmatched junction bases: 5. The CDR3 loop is CASRDRGMYEQYF. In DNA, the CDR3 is TGTGCCAGCCGGGACAGGGGAATGTACGAGCAGTACTTC.

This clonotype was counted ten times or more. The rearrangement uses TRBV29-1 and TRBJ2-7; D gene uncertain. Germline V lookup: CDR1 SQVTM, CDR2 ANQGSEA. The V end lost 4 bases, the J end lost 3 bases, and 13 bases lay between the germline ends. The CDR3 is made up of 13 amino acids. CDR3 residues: CSVANLGSYEQYF. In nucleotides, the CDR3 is TGCAGCGTTGCCAATCTGGGCAGCTACGAGCAGTACTTC.

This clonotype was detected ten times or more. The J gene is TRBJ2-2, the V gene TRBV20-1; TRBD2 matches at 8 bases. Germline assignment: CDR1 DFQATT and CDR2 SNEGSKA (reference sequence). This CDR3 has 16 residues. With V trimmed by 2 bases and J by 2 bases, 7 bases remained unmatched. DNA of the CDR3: TGCAGTGCTAGACCTCGAGTAGCGGGAAACACCGGGGAGCTGTTTTTT. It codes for CSARPRVAGNTGELFF.

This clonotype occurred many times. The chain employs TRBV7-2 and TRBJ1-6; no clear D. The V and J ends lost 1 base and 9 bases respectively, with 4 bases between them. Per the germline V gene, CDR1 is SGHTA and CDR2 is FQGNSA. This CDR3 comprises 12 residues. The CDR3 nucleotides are TGTGCCAGCAGCTTAGGAAGTTCACCCCTCCACTTT. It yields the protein CASSLGSSPLHF.

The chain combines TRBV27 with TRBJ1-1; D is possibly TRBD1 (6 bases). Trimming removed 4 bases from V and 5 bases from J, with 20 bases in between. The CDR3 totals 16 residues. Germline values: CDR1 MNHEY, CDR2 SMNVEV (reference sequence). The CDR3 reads CASSSPARGRVTEAFF. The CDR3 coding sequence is TGTGCCAGCAGTTCCCCCGCCCGGGGGCGCGTGACTGAAGCTTTCTTT.

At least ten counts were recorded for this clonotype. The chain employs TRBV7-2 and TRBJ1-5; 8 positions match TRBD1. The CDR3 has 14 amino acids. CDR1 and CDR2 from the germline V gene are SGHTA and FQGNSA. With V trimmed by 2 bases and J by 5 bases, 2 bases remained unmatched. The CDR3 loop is CASSLMGQDQPQHF. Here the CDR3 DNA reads TGTGCCAGCAGCTTAATGGGACAGGATCAGCCCCAGCATTTT. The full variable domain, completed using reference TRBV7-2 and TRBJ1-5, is GAGVSQSPSNKVTEKGKDVELRCDPISGHTALYWYRQSLGQGLEFLIYFQGNSAPDKSGLPSDRFSAERTGGSVSTLTIQRTQQEDSAVYLCASSLMGQDQPQHFGDGTRLSIL.

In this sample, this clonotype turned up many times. The CDR3 reads CASSLAPPNYGYTF. As DNA, the CDR3 is TGCGCCAGCAGCTTGGCCCCCCCTAACTATGGCTACACCTTC. The V and J genes are TRBV5-1 and TRBJ1-2; D gene uncertain. The CDR3 sequence is 14 residues long. Germline V CDR1 and CDR2: SGHRS, YFSETQ. With 0 bases removed from V and 0 bases from J, the gap between germline ends came to 6 bases.

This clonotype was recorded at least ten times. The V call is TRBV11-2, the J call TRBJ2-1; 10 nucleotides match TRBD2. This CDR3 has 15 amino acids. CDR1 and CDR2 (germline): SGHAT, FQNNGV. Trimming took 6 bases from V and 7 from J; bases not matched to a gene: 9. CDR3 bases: TGTGCCAGCAGACCCAGCGGGGGGGCTGGGAATGAGCAGTTCTTC. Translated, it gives CASRPSGGAGNEQFF.